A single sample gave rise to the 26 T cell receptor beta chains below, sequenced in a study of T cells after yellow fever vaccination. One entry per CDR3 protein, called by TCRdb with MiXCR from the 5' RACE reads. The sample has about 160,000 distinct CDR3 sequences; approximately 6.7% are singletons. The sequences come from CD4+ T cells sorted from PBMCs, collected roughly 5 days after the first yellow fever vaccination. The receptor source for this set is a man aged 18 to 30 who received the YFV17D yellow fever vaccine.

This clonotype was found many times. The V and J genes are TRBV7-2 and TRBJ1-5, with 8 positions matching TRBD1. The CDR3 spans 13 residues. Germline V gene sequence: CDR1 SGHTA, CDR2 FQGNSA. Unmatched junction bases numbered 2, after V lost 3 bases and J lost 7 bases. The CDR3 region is CASSLTGEQPQHF. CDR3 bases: TGTGCCAGCAGCTTGACAGGGGAGCAGCCCCAGCATTTT.

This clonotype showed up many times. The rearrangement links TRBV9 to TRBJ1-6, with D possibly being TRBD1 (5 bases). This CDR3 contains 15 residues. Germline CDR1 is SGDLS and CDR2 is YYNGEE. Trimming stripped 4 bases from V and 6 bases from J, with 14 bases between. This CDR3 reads CASSTGPSVNSPLHF. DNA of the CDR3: TGTGCCAGCAGCACAGGACCGAGTGTTAATTCACCCCTCCACTTT.

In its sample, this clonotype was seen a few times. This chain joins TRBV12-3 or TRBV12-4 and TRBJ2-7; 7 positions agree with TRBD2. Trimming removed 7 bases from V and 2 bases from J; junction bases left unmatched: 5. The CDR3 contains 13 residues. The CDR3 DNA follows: TGTGCCAGCACCAGAGGACTAGCCTACGAGCAGTACTTC. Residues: CASTRGLAYEQYF.

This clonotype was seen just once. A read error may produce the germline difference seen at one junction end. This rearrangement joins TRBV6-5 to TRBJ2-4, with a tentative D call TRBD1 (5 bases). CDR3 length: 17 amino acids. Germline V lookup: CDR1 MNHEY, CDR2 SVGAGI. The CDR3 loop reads CATSYWSGIDTKNIQYF. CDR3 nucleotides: TGTGCCACCAGTTATTGGTCAGGGATTGATACCAAAAACATTCAGTACTTC.

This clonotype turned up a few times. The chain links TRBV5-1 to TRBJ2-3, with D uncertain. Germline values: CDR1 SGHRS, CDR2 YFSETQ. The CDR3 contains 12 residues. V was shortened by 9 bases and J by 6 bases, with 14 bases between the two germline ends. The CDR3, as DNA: TGCGCCACCTCGAAGGGTGGGGATACGCAGTATTTT. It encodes CATSKGGDTQYF.

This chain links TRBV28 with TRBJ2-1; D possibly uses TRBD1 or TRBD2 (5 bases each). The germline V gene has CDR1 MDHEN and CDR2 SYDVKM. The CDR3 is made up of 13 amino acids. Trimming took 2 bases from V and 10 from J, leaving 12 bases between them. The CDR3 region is CASSLILAGEQFF. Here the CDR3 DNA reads TGTGCCAGCAGTTTAATCCTAGCAGGGGAGCAGTTCTTC. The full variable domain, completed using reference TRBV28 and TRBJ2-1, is DVKVTQSSRYLVKRTGEKVFLECVQDMDHENMFWYRQDPGLGLRLIYFSYDVKMKEKGDIPEGYSVSREKKERFSLILESASTNQTSMYLCASSLILAGEQFFGPGTRLTVL.

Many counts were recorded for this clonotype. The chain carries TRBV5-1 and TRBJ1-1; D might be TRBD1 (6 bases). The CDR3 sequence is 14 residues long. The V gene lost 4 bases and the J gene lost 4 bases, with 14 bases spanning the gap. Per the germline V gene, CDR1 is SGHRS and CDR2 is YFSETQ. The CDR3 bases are TGCGCCAGCAGCACGGCACAGGGACCCACTGAAGCTTTCTTT. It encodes CASSTAQGPTEAFF. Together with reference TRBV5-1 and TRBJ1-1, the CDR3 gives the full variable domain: KAGVTQTPRYLIKTRGQQVTLSCSPISGHRSVSWYQQTPGQGLQFLFEYFSETQRNKGNFPGRFSGRQFSNSRSEMNVSTLELGDSALYLCASSTAQGPTEAFFGQGTRLTVV.

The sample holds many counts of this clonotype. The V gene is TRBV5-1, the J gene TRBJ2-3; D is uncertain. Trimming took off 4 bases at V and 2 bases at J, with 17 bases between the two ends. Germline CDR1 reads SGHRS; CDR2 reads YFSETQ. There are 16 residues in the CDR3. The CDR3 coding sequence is TGCGCCAGCAGCCAACGCGCACGCGCCGACACAGATACGCAGTATTTT. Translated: CASSQRARADTDTQYF. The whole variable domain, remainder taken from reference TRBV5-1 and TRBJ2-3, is KAGVTQTPRYLIKTRGQQVTLSCSPISGHRSVSWYQQTPGQGLQFLFEYFSETQRNKGNFPGRFSGRQFSNSRSEMNVSTLELGDSALYLCASSQRARADTDTQYFGPGTRLTVL.

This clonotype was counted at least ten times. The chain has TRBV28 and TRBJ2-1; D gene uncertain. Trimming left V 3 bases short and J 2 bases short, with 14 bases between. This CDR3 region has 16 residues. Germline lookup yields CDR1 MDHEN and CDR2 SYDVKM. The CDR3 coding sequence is TGTGCCAGCAGTTTCATTACACTAAATACCTACAATGAGCAGTTCTTC. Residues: CASSFITLNTYNEQFF.

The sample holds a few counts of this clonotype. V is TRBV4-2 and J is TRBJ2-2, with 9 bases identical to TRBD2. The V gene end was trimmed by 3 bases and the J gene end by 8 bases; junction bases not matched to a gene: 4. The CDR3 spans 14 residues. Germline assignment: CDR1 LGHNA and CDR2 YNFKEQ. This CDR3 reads CASSHGGGDGELFF. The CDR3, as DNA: TGTGCCAGCAGCCATGGCGGGGGGGATGGGGAGCTGTTTTTT.

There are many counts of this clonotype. CDR3: CASSPRGRFVNEQFF. The CDR3 DNA sequence: TGTGCCAGCAGCCCCAGGGGGCGCTTTGTTAATGAGCAGTTCTTC. The chain links TRBV7-9 to TRBJ2-1, with 8 bases that match TRBD1. The V segment lost 5 bases and the J segment 7 bases; nucleotides outside the gene matches: 10. CDR1 is SEHNR and CDR2 is FQNEAQ in the germline V gene (reference sequence). This CDR3 is built from 15 residues. The whole variable domain, remainder taken from reference TRBV7-9 and TRBJ2-1, is DTGVSQNPRHKITKRGQNVTFRCDPISEHNRLYWYRQTLGQGPEFLTYFQNEAQLEKSRLLSDRFSAERPKGSFSTLEIQRTEQGDSAMYLCASSPRGRFVNEQFFGPGTRLTVL.

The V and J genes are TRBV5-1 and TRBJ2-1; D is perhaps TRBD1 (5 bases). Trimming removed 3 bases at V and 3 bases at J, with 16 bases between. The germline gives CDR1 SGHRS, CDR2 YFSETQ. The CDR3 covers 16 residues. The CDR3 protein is CASSWQGSDVYNEQFF. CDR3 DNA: TGCGCCAGCAGCTGGCAGGGATCAGACGTCTACAATGAGCAGTTCTTC.

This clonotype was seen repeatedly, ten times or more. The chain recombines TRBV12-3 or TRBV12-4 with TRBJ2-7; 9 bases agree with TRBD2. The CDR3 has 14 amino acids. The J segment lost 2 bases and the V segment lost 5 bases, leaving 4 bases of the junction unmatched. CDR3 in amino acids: CASSVAGGPYEQYF. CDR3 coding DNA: TGTGCCAGCAGTGTTGCGGGGGGGCCCTACGAGCAGTACTTC.

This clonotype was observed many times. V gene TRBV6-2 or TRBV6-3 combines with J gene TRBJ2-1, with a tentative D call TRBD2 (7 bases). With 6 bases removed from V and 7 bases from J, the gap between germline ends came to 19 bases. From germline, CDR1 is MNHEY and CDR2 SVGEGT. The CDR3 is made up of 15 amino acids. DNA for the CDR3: TGTGCCAGCAGCTATGGGGGGGGCCTAGGGAATGAGCAGTTCTTC. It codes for CASSYGGGLGNEQFF.

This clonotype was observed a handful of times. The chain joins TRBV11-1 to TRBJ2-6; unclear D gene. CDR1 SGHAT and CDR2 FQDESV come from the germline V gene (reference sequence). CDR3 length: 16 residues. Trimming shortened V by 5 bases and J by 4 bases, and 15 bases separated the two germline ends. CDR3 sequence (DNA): TGTGCCAGCAGCCTCCGGGCCCTAGGGGGGGCCAACGTCCTGACTTTC. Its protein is CASSLRALGGANVLTF. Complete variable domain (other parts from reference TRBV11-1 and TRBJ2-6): EAEVAQSPRYKITEKSQAVAFWCDPISGHATLYWYRQILGQGPELLVQFQDESVVDDSQLPKDRFSAERLKGVDSTLKIQPAELGDSAMYLCASSLRALGGANVLTFGAGSRLTVL.

CDR3 sequence: CASSFWGIGREKLFF. DNA for the CDR3: TGTGCCAGCAGTTTTTGGGGGATCGGTCGCGAAAAACTGTTTTTT. This chain links TRBV12-3 or TRBV12-4 with TRBJ1-4; possible D gene TRBD1, 5 bases. The CDR3 loop spans 15 amino acids. V lost 3 bases to trimming and J lost 8 bases, with 16 bases between them.

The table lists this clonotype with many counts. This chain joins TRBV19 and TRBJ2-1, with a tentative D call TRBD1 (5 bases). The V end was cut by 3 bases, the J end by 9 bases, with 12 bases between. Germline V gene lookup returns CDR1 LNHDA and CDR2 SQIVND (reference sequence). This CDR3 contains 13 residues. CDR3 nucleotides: TGTGCCAGTAGTATGGGTCAGGGCGCTGAGCAGTTCTTC. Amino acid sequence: CASSMGQGAEQFF.

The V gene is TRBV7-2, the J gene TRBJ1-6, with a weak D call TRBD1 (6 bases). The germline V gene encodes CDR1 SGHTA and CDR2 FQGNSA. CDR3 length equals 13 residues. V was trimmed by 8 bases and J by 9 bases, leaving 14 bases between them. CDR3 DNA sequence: TGTGCCAGCCTGAAAACAGGGAGTTCACCCCTCCACTTT. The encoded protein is CASLKTGSSPLHF.

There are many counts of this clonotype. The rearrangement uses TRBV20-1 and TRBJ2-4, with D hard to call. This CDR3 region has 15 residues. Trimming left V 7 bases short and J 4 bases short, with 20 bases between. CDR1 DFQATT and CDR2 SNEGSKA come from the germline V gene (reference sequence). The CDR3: CSDRRFGEAKNIQYF. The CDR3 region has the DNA TGCAGTGACCGTAGATTTGGGGAAGCAAAAAACATTCAGTACTTC.

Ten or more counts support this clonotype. The CDR3 DNA reads TGTGCCAGCAGCTCCCCAAACAGCTTACTGCCCCAGCATTTT. Protein: CASSSPNSLLPQHF. The chain joins TRBV7-2 to TRBJ1-5; unclear D gene. The CDR3 extends over 14 amino acids. Germline CDR1 SGHTA, CDR2 FQGNSA. V was clipped by 4 bases and J by 9 bases, with 16 bases between them.

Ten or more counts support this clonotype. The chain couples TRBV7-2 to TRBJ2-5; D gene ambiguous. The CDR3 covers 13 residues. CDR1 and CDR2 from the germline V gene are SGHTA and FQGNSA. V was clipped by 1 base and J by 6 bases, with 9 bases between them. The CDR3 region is CASSLDQHKTQYF. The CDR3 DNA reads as TGTGCCAGCAGCTTAGACCAGCACAAGACCCAGTACTTC.

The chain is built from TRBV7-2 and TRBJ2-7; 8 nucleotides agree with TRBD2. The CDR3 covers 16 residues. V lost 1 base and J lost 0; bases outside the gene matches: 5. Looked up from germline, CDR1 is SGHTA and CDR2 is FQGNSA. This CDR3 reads CASSLVFGGGSYEQYF. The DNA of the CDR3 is TGTGCCAGCAGCTTAGTGTTCGGGGGGGGCTCCTACGAGCAGTACTTC.

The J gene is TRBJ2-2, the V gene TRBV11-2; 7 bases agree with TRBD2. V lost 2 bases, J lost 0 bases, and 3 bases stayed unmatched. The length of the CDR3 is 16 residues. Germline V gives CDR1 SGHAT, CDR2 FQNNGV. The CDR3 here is CASSLRAGTNTGELFF. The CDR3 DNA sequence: TGTGCCAGCAGCTTAAGAGCGGGAACGAACACCGGGGAGCTGTTTTTT.

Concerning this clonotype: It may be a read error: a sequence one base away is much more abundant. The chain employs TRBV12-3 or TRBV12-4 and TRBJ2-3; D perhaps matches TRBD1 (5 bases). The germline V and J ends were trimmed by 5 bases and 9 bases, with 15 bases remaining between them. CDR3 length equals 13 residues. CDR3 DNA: TGTGCCAGCAGTCCAACGACAGAGTTCACGCAGTATTTT. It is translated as CASSPTTEFTQYF.

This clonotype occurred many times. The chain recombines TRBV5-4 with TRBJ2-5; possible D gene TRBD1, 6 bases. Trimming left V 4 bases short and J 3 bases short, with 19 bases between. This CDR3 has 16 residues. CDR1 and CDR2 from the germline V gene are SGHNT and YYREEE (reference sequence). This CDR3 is CASSPRGQQSKETQYF. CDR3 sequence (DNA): TGTGCCAGCAGCCCGCGCGGACAGCAATCTAAAGAGACCCAGTACTTC.

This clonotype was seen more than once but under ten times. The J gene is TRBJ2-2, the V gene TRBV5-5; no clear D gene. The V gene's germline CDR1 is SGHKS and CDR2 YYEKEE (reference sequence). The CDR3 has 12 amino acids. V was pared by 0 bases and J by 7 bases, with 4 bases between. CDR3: CASSLALGELFF. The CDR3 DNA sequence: TGTGCCAGCAGCTTGGCCCTCGGGGAGCTGTTTTTT.